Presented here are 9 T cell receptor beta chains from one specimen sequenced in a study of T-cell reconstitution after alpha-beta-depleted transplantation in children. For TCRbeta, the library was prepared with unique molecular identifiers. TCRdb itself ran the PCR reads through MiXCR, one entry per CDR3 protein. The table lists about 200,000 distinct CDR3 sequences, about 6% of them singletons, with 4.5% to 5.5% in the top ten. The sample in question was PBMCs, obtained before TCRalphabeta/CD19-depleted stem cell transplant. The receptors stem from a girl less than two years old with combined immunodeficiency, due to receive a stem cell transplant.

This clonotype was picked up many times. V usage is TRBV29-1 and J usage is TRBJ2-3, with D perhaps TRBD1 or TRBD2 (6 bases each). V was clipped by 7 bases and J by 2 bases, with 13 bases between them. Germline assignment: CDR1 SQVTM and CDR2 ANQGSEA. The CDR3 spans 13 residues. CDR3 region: CSARGLATDTQYF. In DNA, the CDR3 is TGCAGCGCCCGGGGGCTAGCCACAGATACGCAGTATTTT.

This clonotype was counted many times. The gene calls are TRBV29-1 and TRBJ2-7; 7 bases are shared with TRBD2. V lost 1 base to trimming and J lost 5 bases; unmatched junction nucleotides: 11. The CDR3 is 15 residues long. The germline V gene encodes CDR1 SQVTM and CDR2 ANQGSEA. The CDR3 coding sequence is TGCAGCGTTGAAGGTTTGGGGATCCGGGGGGACGAGCAGTACTTC. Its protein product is CSVEGLGIRGDEQYF.

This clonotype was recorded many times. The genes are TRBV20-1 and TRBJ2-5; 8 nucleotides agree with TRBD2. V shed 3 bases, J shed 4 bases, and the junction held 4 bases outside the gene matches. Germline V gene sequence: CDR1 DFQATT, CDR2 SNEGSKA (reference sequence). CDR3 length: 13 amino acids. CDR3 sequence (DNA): TGCAGTGCTAGCGCGGGAGGAATAGAGACCCAGTACTTC. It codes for CSASAGGIETQYF.

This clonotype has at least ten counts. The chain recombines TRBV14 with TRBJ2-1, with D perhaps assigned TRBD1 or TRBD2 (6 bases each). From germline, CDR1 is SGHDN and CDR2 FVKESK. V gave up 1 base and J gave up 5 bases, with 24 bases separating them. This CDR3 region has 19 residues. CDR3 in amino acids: CASSQVGPGGAFKNNEQFF. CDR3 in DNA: TGTGCCAGCAGCCAAGTTGGCCCCGGGGGCGCCTTCAAGAACAATGAGCAGTTCTTC.

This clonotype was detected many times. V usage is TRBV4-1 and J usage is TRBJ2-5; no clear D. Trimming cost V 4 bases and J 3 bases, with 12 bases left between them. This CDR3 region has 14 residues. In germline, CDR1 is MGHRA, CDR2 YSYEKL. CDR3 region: CASSLDAIEETQYF. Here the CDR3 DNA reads TGCGCCAGCAGCCTCGACGCGATCGAAGAGACCCAGTACTTC.

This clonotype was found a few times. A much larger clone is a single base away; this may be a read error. In nucleotides, the CDR3 is TGTGCCAGCAGTTTGGGACAGGGTGAATCTTTCTTT. It specifies CASSLGQGESFF. The chain recombines TRBV28 with TRBJ1-1; 9 bases align to TRBD1. The CDR3 sequence is 12 residues long. Germline V gives CDR1 MDHEN, CDR2 SYDVKM.

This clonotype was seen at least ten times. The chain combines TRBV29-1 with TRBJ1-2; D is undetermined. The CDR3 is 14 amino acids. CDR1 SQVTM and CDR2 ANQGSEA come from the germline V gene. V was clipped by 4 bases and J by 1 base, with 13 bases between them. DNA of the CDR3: TGCAGCGTTGGTGCCAGGTACCTTAACTATGGCTACACCTTC. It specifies CSVGARYLNYGYTF. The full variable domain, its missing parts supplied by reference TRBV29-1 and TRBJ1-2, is SAVISQKPSRDICQRGTSLTIQCQVDSQVTMMFWYRQQPGQSLTLIATANQGSEATYESGFVIDKFPISRPNLTFSTLTVSNMSPEDSSIYLCSVGARYLNYGYTFGSGTRLTVV.

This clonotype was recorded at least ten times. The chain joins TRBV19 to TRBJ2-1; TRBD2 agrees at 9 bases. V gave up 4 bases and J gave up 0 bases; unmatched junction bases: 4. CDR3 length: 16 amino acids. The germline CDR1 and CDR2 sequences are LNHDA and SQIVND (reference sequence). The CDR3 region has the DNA TGTGCCAGTAGTAAGCTAGCGGGATTCTCCTACAATGAGCAGTTCTTC. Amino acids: CASSKLAGFSYNEQFF.

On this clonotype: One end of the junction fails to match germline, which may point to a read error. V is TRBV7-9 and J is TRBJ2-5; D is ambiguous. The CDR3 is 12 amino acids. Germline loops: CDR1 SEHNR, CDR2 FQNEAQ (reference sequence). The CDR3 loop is CASSLDLWLSNF. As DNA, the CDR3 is TGTGCCAGCAGCTTAGATCTTTGGCTGTCAAACTTC.